A selection of T cell receptor beta chains follows, all from one sample in a study of tumor-infiltrating lymphocytes in localized non-small cell lung cancer. The assay was immunoSEQ multiplex PCR, and TCRdb's table has in-frame clones only and misses some. The sample has about 12,000 clones, about 82% seen once. Source material: uninvolved lung tissue not adjacent to the tumor. The receptors originated from a human donor with non-small cell lung cancer. CDR3s include the opening cysteine and the closing phenylalanine or tryptophan. The D gene is left open where the match is weak. For some rows the clone size is stated as once, few or many, or as a class when expanded; others skip it.

j_call clone_size d_call v_call cdr3_aa cdr3_nt
TRBJ1-6 - - TRBV6-1 CASSERRGTYNSPLHF TGTGCCAGCAGTGAAAGACGGGGCACCTATAATTCACCCCTCCACTTT
TRBJ2-7 once TRBD1 TRBV27 CASSSRDSYSYEQYF TGTGCCAGCAGTTCACGGGACAGCTACTCCTACGAGCAGTACTTC
TRBJ2-7 - - TRBV2 CASRTLSYEQYF TGTGCCAGCAGGACGCTTTCCTACGAGCAGTACTTC
TRBJ1-1 - - TRBV4-3 CASSQELGLNTEAFF TGCGCCAGCAGCCAAGAACTAGGCTTGAACACTGAAGCTTTCTTT
TRBJ1-1 - - TRBV19 CASKRTSEGTEAFF TGTGCCAGTAAACGTACTAGCGAGGGCACTGAAGCTTTCTTT
TRBJ2-7 - TRBD2 TRBV14 CASSLGAGGGEQYF TGTGCCAGCAGCCTCGGGGCCGGGGGGGGTGAGCAGTACTTC
TRBJ1-1 - - TRBV28 CASIKQDNTEAFF TGTGCCAGCATCAAACAGGACAACACTGAAGCTTTCTTT
TRBJ2-3 - TRBD2 TRBV4-3 CASSQATSGPDTQYF TGCGCCAGCAGCCAAGCTACTAGCGGCCCAGATACGCAGTATTTT
TRBJ1-5 - - TRBV9 CASGRQGNQPQHF TGTGCCAGCGGCCGGCAGGGTAACCAGCCCCAGCATTTT
TRBJ2-2 - TRBD1 TRBV10-1 CASRGQGPGELFF TGCGCCAGCAGAGGACAGGGCCCCGGGGAGCTGTTTTTT
TRBJ2-3 once - TRBV28 CASSFVAGTDTQYF TGTGCCAGCAGTTTTGTTGCCGGCACAGATACGCAGTATTTT
TRBJ1-1 few TRBD1 TRBV5-1 CASTGTTGVVTEAFF TGCGCCAGCACCGGTACTACAGGGGTCGTCACTGAAGCTTTCTTT
TRBJ2-7 - TRBD1 TRBV6-5 CASSLQGARYEQYF TGTGCCAGCAGTCTGCAGGGGGCGAGGTACGAGCAGTACTTC
TRBJ2-1 - TRBD2 TRBV10-3 CAISESSGGRNEQFF TGTGCCATCAGTGAGTCGAGCGGGGGACGCAATGAGCAGTTCTTC
TRBJ2-1 - - TRBV25-1 CASSESMPKRNNEQFF TGTGCCAGCAGTGAATCGATGCCGAAAAGAAACAATGAGCAGTTCTTC
TRBJ1-2 - - TRBV7-9 CASSLEGPADYGYTF TGTGCCAGCAGCTTGGAGGGCCCGGCGGACTATGGCTACACCTTC
TRBJ2-2 - - TRBV4-3 CASSNGPAAGELFF TGCGCCAGCAGCAACGGACCCGCGGCCGGGGAGCTGTTTTTT
TRBJ2-3 few TRBD1 TRBV10-1 CASSQGQGATRDTQYF TGCGCCAGCAGCCAGGGACAGGGGGCGACCAGAGATACGCAGTATTTT
TRBJ2-4 - - TRBV10-2 CASSVGQGLNIQYF TGCGCCAGCAGTGTAGGTCAGGGACTGAACATTCAGTACTTC